A single sample gave rise to the 25 T cell receptor beta chains below, sequenced in a study of blood T cell repertoires in COVID-19. Only in-frame clones appear in the TCRdb table, and some are missing; sequencing was by immunoSEQ multiplex PCR. The table includes 25,000 to 35,000 clones, 89% detected once. Sequencing was performed on peripheral blood. The receptors stem from a man older than 75 with acute or convalescent COVID-19.

V gene TRBV6-1 combines with J gene TRBJ2-2; D might be TRBD1 (5 bases). Germline assignment: CDR1 MNHNS and CDR2 SASEGT. Trimming cost V 2 bases and J 5 bases, with 9 bases left between them. The CDR3 length is 14 residues. CDR3 sequence reads: CASSEYRPTGELFF. The DNA of the CDR3 is TGTGCCAGCAGTGAATACAGGCCTACCGGGGAGCTGTTTTTT.

This clone has just a few counts. This chain connects TRBV24-1 to TRBJ1-5, with D unclear. Germline V gene sequence: CDR1 KGHDR, CDR2 SFDVKD. Trimming took off 5 bases at V and 4 bases at J, with 23 bases between the two ends. CDR3 length equals 18 residues. CDR3 sequence reads: CATSAWAYHPLANQPQHF. In DNA, the CDR3 is TGTGCCACCAGTGCGTGGGCCTACCACCCTCTTGCGAATCAGCCCCAGCATTTT.

This chain joins TRBV9 and TRBJ2-7; D possibly corresponds to TRBD1 (6 bases). CDR1 SGDLS and CDR2 YYNGEE come from the germline V gene. The CDR3 has 14 amino acids. The V end was cut by 0 bases, the J end by 4 bases, with 11 bases between. CDR3 in DNA: TGTGCCAGCAGCGTAGGGGACACCAGGTACGAGCAGTACTTC. Translating gives CASSVGDTRYEQYF. Together with reference TRBV9 and TRBJ2-7, the CDR3 gives the full variable domain: DSGVTQTPKHLITATGQRVTLRCSPRSGDLSVYWYQQSLDQGLQFLIQYYNGEERAKGNILERFSAQQFPDLHSELNLSSLELGDSALYFCASSVGDTRYEQYFGPGTRLTVT.

The V and J genes are TRBV30 and TRBJ2-1, with TRBD2 matching over 8 bases. There are 15 residues in the CDR3. Germline V lookup: CDR1 GTSNPN, CDR2 SVGIG (reference sequence). V shed 4 bases and J 7 bases; nucleotides not matched to a gene: 12. Here the CDR3 DNA reads TGTGCCTGGACCGGGGGGGGCGGGAGAGTAAATGAGCAGTTCTTC. Translating it yields CAWTGGGGRVNEQFF.

The CDR3, as DNA: TGTGCTAGTGGCCACGAGTGGAACACTGAAGCTTTCTTT. This translates into CASGHEWNTEAFF. The chain recombines TRBV12-5 with TRBJ1-1; no reliable D call. The V end lost 6 bases, the J end lost 1 base, and 9 bases lay between the germline ends. Germline CDR1 LGHNT, CDR2 FRNRAP. This CDR3 contains 13 residues.

The V gene is TRBV18, the J gene TRBJ1-1, with D possibly being TRBD1 (5 bases). Trimming shortened V by 7 bases and J by 4 bases, and 16 bases separated the two germline ends. The CDR3 spans 14 residues. Germline loops: CDR1 KGHSH, CDR2 LQKENI. CDR3 in DNA: TGTGCCAGCTTGCAATCGGGGGGTTCCACTGAAGCTTTCTTT. It is translated as CASLQSGGSTEAFF.

This chain connects TRBV10-3 to TRBJ1-2; D gene ambiguous. The germline V and J ends were trimmed by 5 bases and 8 bases, with 18 bases remaining between them. From germline, CDR1 is ENHRY and CDR2 SYGVKD. CDR3 length equals 14 residues. The CDR3 loop reads CAISKDAPQVGYTF. The CDR3 DNA reads TGTGCCATCAGTAAGGATGCCCCCCAGGTCGGCTACACCTTC.

The chain is built from TRBV7-9 and TRBJ1-3, with 7 bases aligning to TRBD1. With V trimmed by 2 bases and J by 0 bases, 7 bases remained unmatched. Germline V gives CDR1 SEHNR, CDR2 FQNEAQ (reference sequence). The CDR3 loop spans 17 amino acids. This CDR3 reads CASSLFRGTDSGNTIYF. CDR3 coding DNA: TGTGCCAGCAGCTTATTCAGGGGGACGGACTCTGGAAACACCATATATTTT.

The rearrangement uses TRBV19 and TRBJ2-3; 8 bases align to TRBD1. In germline, CDR1 is LNHDA, CDR2 SQIVND (reference sequence). V trimming: 5 bases; J trimming: 0 bases; junction bases outside the gene matches: 4. CDR3 length: 15 amino acids. The CDR3 DNA reads TGTGCCAGTAGTCAGGACAGGGCTAGCACAGATACGCAGTATTTT. Translating it yields CASSQDRASTDTQYF.

The V call is TRBV5-5, the J call TRBJ2-2; tentatively, D is TRBD1 (6 bases). The CDR3 is made up of 16 amino acids. V lost 4 bases to trimming and J lost 2 bases, with 15 bases between them. CDR1 SGHKS and CDR2 YYEKEE come from the germline V gene (reference sequence). CDR3 nucleotides: TGTGCCAGCAGCCGCGGACAGCCCTATAACACCGGGGAGCTGTTTTTT. Its protein is CASSRGQPYNTGELFF.

The chain links TRBV7-2 to TRBJ2-7; TRBD2 matches at 8 bases. Germline V gene sequence: CDR1 SGHTA, CDR2 FQGNSA. V shed 4 bases, J shed 2 bases, and the junction held 7 bases outside the gene matches. This CDR3 comprises 15 residues. The CDR3 here is CASSSGSGSAYEQYF. The CDR3 nucleotides read TGTGCCAGCAGCTCAGGGAGCGGGAGTGCCTACGAGCAGTACTTC.

The V call is TRBV24-1, the J call TRBJ1-3, with 10 bases that match TRBD1. The CDR3 loop spans 17 amino acids. Germline V CDR1 and CDR2: KGHDR, SFDVKD. Trimming at V came to 8 bases and at J to 8 bases, leaving 17 bases not matched to a gene. CDR3 region: CATTLKGTGEPEHTIYF. Written as DNA, the CDR3 is TGTGCCACCACCTTAAAGGGGACAGGGGAACCCGAGCACACCATATATTTT.

The chain recombines TRBV20-1 with TRBJ1-6; D unresolved. The V gene's germline CDR1 is DFQATT and CDR2 SNEGSKA (reference sequence). V was shortened by 3 bases and J by 10 bases, with 13 bases between the two germline ends. The CDR3 contains 13 residues. CDR3 region: CSASQRERSPLHF. CDR3 coding DNA: TGCAGTGCTAGTCAAAGAGAGAGATCACCCCTCCACTTT.

This clone was counted a few times. CDR3 coding DNA: TGTGCCAGTAGTATAGGCGGTCCTCCTCCCTACGAGCAGTACTTC. This translates into CASSIGGPPPYEQYF. V usage is TRBV19 and J usage is TRBJ2-7; D unclear. The CDR3 is 15 residues long. In germline, CDR1 is LNHDA, CDR2 SQIVND (reference sequence). Trimming took off 1 base at V and 2 bases at J, with 12 bases between the two ends.

J is TRBJ2-5 and V is TRBV11-3; 7 bases map to TRBD2. Germline V gene lookup returns CDR1 SGHNT and CDR2 YENEEA. J gave up 4 bases and V 5 bases, and 4 bases lay outside the gene matches. This CDR3 contains 13 residues. CDR3 in amino acids: CASSPSGLETQYF. The DNA for the CDR3 is TGTGCCAGCAGCCCTAGCGGCCTAGAGACCCAGTACTTC.

The CDR3 DNA follows: TGTGCCAGCAGCTTATCTGTCGGGGACAGCTACGAGCAGTACTTC. Translating it yields CASSLSVGDSYEQYF. The rearrangement joins TRBV11-2 to TRBJ2-7; 7 nucleotides agree with TRBD1. V trimming: 2 bases; J trimming: 3 bases; junction bases outside the gene matches: 7. Per the germline V gene, CDR1 is SGHAT and CDR2 is FQNNGV. The CDR3 extends over 15 amino acids.

The CDR3 loop is CASSRRGEEPQHF. In nucleotides, the CDR3 is TGTGCCAGCAGCCGACGGGGGGAAGAGCCCCAGCATTTT. This sequence joins TRBV3-1 (or the pseudogene TRBV3-2) and TRBJ1-5; possible D gene TRBD1, 5 bases. Looked up from germline, CDR1 is LGHDT and CDR2 is YNNKEL (reference sequence). The CDR3 has 13 amino acids. V gave up 4 bases and J gave up 8 bases, with 12 bases separating them.

The chain is built from TRBV5-5 and TRBJ2-7; 7 nucleotides line up with TRBD1. The germline V gene has CDR1 SGHKS and CDR2 YYEKEE (reference sequence). V was clipped by 0 bases and J by 2 bases; unmatched bases: 5. This CDR3 has 15 amino acids. The DNA of the CDR3 is TGTGCCAGCAGCTTGGTCCCACAGGGGCCCTACGAGCAGTACTTC. Its protein product is CASSLVPQGPYEQYF.

This rearrangement joins TRBV5-1 to TRBJ2-2; 7 nucleotides align to TRBD2. From germline, CDR1 is SGHRS and CDR2 YFSETQ. This CDR3 is 15 amino acids long. The trim removed 4 bases at V and 9 bases at J, leaving 12 bases unmatched. DNA of the CDR3: TGCGCCAGCAGCCCGGACCCTAGCGGCCCCCGGGAGCTGTTTTTT. Translation gives CASSPDPSGPRELFF.

The rearrangement links TRBV30 to TRBJ2-1; D is ambiguous. CDR3 length: 13 residues. Germline CDR1 and CDR2: GTSNPN and SVGIG (reference sequence). Trimming left V 5 bases short and J 4 bases short, with 12 bases between. This CDR3 is CAWAPEAYNEQFF. The CDR3 DNA reads as TGTGCCTGGGCCCCAGAAGCGTACAATGAGCAGTTCTTC.

The J gene is TRBJ1-5, the V gene TRBV6-4, with D uncertain. Per germline, CDR1 MRHNA and CDR2 SNTAGT. Trimming took off 7 bases at V and 4 bases at J, with 14 bases between the two ends. The CDR3 is made up of 14 amino acids. The CDR3 region has the DNA TGTGCCAGCATAGTCGGACGGGAGAATCAGCCCCAGCATTTT. Protein product: CASIVGRENQPQHF.

This clone was seen only a few times. CDR3: CAWSPFDTMNTEAFF. The CDR3 DNA reads as TGTGCCTGGAGTCCATTCGACACCATGAACACTGAAGCTTTCTTT. The rearrangement joins TRBV30 to TRBJ1-1; D unresolved. V was clipped by 2 bases and J by 0 bases, with 13 bases between them. CDR3 length equals 15 residues. Per the germline V gene, CDR1 is GTSNPN and CDR2 is SVGIG (reference sequence).

J is TRBJ2-1 and V is TRBV7-2, with 10 nucleotides matching TRBD2. The CDR3 consists of 16 residues. J gave up 5 bases and V 2 bases, and 6 bases lay outside the gene matches. Germline CDR1 SGHTA, CDR2 FQGNSA. CDR3 DNA sequence: TGTGCCAGCAGCTTACATCCTAGCGGGGGTAACAATGAGCAGTTCTTC. Protein: CASSLHPSGGNNEQFF.

V and J are TRBV18 and TRBJ2-2; a weak D match, TRBD2 (7 bases). This CDR3 region has 16 residues. Trimming took off 0 bases at V and 6 bases at J, with 14 bases between the two ends. Germline CDR1 KGHSH, CDR2 LQKENI. CDR3 nucleotide sequence: TGTGCCAGCTCACCACCGGGGGGGCGTCGAGCCGGGGAGCTGTTTTTT. Translated: CASSPPGGRRAGELFF.

The J gene is TRBJ1-3, the V gene TRBV6-6, with TRBD1 identical over 10 bases. The CDR3 has 16 residues. The junction had 6 bases not matched to a gene; V was cut back by 5 bases and J by 2 bases. CDR1 is MNHNY and CDR2 is SVGAGI in the germline V gene (reference sequence). In DNA form, the CDR3 reads TGTGCCAGCAGTCGAGACAGGGGGCAGGCTGGAAACACCATATATTTT. Translating gives CASSRDRGQAGNTIYF.